The clone carrying this T cell receptor (beta chain) has more than one count but fewer than ten. This CDR3 has 14 amino acids. V was shortened by 1 base and J by 0 bases, with 4 bases between the two germline ends. Germline V lookup: CDR1 SGHDN, CDR2 FVKESK. All patients were mismatch repair deficient, assessed by either PCR or immunohistochemistry. The source of the sample is a study of PD-1 blockade in mismatch repair-deficient tumors. Study background: Enrolled about 2012-2016, patients had progressing, pretreated mismatch repair-deficient cancers of 11 to 13 types.

TCRdb's table, derived via immunoSEQ multiplex PCR, lists solely in-frame clones and lacks some. This sample has about 84,000 clones, with over 70% found just once. The chain employs TRBV14 and TRBJ2-1; unclear D gene. The sequence came from an adult with mismatch repair-deficient cancer. The sequences come from peripheral blood, collected 12 weeks after starting pembrolizumab. As DNA, the CDR3 is TGTGCCAGCAGCCAAGGGGGCTCCTACAATGAGCAGTTCTTC. Encoded protein: CASSQGGSYNEQFF. The variable domain in full, with the rest retrieved from reference TRBV14 and TRBJ2-1, is EAGVTQFPSHSVIEKGQTVTLRCDPISGHDNLYWYRRVMGKEIKFLLHFVKESKQDESGMPNNRFLAERTGGTYSTLKVQPAELEDSGVYFCASSQGGSYNEQFFGPGTRLTVL.